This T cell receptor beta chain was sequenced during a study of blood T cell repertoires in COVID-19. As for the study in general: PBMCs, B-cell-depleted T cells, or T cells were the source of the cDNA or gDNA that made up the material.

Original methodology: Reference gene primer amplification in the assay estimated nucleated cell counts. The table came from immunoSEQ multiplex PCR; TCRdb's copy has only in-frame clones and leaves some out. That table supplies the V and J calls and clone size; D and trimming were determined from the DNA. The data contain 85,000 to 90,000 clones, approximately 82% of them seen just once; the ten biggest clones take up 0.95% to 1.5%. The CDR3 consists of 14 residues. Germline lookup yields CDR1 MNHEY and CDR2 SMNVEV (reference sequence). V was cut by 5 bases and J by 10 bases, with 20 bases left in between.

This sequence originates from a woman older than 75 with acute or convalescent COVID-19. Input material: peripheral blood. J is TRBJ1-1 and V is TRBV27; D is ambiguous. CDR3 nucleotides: TGTGCCAGCAGTCAAGATATGGGAGGGTCGCGAGCTTTCTTT. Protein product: CASSQDMGGSRAFF.